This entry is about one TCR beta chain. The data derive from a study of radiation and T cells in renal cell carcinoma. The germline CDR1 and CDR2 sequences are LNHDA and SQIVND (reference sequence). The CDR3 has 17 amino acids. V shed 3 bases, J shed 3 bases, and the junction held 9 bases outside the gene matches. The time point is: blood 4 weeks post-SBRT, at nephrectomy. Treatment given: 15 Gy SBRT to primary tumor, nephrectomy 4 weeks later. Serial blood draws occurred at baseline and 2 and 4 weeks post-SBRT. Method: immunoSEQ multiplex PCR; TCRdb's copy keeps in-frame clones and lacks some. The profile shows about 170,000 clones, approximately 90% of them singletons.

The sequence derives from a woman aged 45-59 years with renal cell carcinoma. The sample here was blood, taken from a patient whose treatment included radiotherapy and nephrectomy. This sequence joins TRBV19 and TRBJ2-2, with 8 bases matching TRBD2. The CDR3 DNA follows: TGTGCCAGTAGTATCGGCGGAGCGGGGGTGTACACCGGGGAGCTGTTTTTT. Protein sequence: CASSIGGAGVYTGELFF.